The 21 T cell receptor beta chains below were found in one sample sequenced in a study of blood T cell repertoires in COVID-19. Repertoires were generated with immunoSEQ multiplex PCR, while TCRdb's copy carries only in-frame clones and drops some. The data contain approximately 230,000 clones, approximately 81% of them singletons. Sequencing input: peripheral blood. These receptor sequences come from a man aged 25 to 45 with active or convalescent COVID-19.

The chain links TRBV18 to TRBJ2-3, with 7 bases identical to TRBD2. Germline loops: CDR1 KGHSH, CDR2 LQKENI. Trimming at V came to 2 bases and at J to 4 bases, leaving 3 bases not matched to a gene. This CDR3 has 14 amino acids. The chain's CDR3 is CASSPGLVPDTQYF. The CDR3 nucleotides are TGTGCCAGCTCACCAGGACTAGTTCCAGATACGCAGTATTTT.

The chain combines TRBV4-1 with TRBJ1-6; 9 nucleotides align to TRBD1. Germline trimming cut 7 bases from V and 10 bases from J; bases unmatched to any gene: 8. CDR3 length: 14 residues. Germline CDR1 reads MGHRA; CDR2 reads YSYEKL. The chain's CDR3 is CASTSTGGGSPLHF. CDR3 coding DNA: TGCGCCAGCACATCGACAGGGGGGGGCTCACCCCTCCACTTT.

The V call is TRBV2, the J call TRBJ2-6; D is perhaps TRBD1 (6 bases). CDR1 and CDR2 (germline): SNHLY, FYNNEI. Between the trimmed V and J ends, which lost 3 bases and 0 bases, there was a span of 9 bases. This CDR3 comprises 16 residues. CDR3 DNA: TGTGCCAGCAGTGAGTTGGGGGCCTCTGGGGCCAACGTCCTGACTTTC. Protein sequence: CASSELGASGANVLTF.

The chain couples TRBV29-1 to TRBJ1-4, with D possibly matching TRBD1 (6 bases). V lost 7 bases to trimming and J lost 0 bases, with 12 bases between them. Germline V gene lookup returns CDR1 SQVTM and CDR2 ANQGSEA. This CDR3 has 14 amino acids. The CDR3 sequence is CSAAGDATNEKLFF. The CDR3 DNA reads as TGCAGCGCCGCAGGGGACGCAACTAATGAAAAACTGTTTTTT.

For this clone: One end of the junction varies from germline; a read error may be responsible. This rearrangement joins TRBV18 to TRBJ2-7; D gene uncertain. The CDR3 loop spans 15 amino acids. The germline V gene has CDR1 KGHSH and CDR2 LQKENI. In DNA, the CDR3 is TGTGCCAGCTCAGCACCAAGCACTCAGCGATACGAGCAGTACTTC. Translation: CASSAPSTQRYEQYF.

DNA of the CDR3: TGTGCCAGCAGTGAGCCGGGACAGAGCTCCTACGAGCAGTACTTC. Translating it yields CASSEPGQSSYEQYF. This rearrangement joins TRBV25-1 to TRBJ2-7; 7 nucleotides agree with TRBD1. The CDR3 loop spans 15 amino acids. Per the germline V gene, CDR1 is MGHDK and CDR2 is SYGVNS. V trimming: 3 bases; J trimming: 0 bases; junction bases outside the gene matches: 5.

The chain joins TRBV5-6 to TRBJ1-6; 7 nucleotides align to TRBD1. Germline CDR1 reads SGHDT; CDR2 reads YYEEEE. CDR3 length: 14 residues. Trimming took 4 bases from V and 7 from J; bases not matched to a gene: 5. CDR3 loop: CASSMVRGNSPLHF. The CDR3 region has the DNA TGTGCCAGCAGCATGGTCAGGGGGAATTCACCCCTCCACTTT.

The CDR3 DNA follows: TGCGCCAGCAGCTTGTACTATTCACCCCTCCACTTT. This codes for CASSLYYSPLHF. This chain joins TRBV5-1 and TRBJ1-6; D unresolved. The CDR3 spans 12 residues. V shed 1 base and J shed 8 bases, with 4 bases lying between them. CDR1 SGHRS and CDR2 YFSETQ come from the germline V gene.

This rearrangement joins TRBV2 to TRBJ1-5; 8 bases fit TRBD1. The germline CDR1 and CDR2 sequences are SNHLY and FYNNEI. V lost 4 bases to trimming and J lost 7 bases; unmatched junction nucleotides: 9. This CDR3 has 15 residues. In DNA, the CDR3 is TGTGCCAGCAGTGTAGGAGGACAGGGTTACCAGCCCCAGCATTTT. Protein sequence: CASSVGGQGYQPQHF.

This clone has just a few counts. The rearrangement joins TRBV28 to TRBJ2-7; D gene ambiguous. The CDR3 extends over 11 amino acids. Trimming cost V 6 bases and J 5 bases, with 8 bases left between them. CDR1 and CDR2 from the germline V gene are MDHEN and SYDVKM. CDR3 amino acids: CASRIRDEQYF. CDR3 nucleotides: TGTGCCAGCAGAATCCGGGACGAGCAGTACTTC.

This clone was counted a single time. The chain joins TRBV7-2 to TRBJ1-1; D is undetermined. Trimming pared 5 bases from V and 5 bases from J, leaving 15 bases between. CDR1 is SGHTA and CDR2 is FQGNSA in the germline V gene. This CDR3 has 14 amino acids. This CDR3 is CASSPIRSSTEAFF. CDR3 sequence (DNA): TGTGCCAGCAGCCCGATTCGGAGTTCGACTGAAGCTTTCTTT.

The gene calls are TRBV4-1 and TRBJ1-2; 9 bases map to TRBD1. The germline gives CDR1 MGHRA, CDR2 YSYEKL. Trimming removed 0 bases from V and 4 bases from J; junction bases left unmatched: 3. CDR3 size: 15 residues. The CDR3 bases are TGCGCCAGCAGCCAAGAGCAGGACAGGGGCTATGGCTACACCTTC. This codes for CASSQEQDRGYGYTF.

The chain carries TRBV18 and TRBJ2-5, with 7 positions matching TRBD1. The trim removed 6 bases at V and 5 bases at J, leaving 6 bases unmatched. Germline lookup yields CDR1 KGHSH and CDR2 LQKENI. The CDR3 length is 13 residues. CDR3 protein: CASSQGVAETQYF. The CDR3 DNA sequence: TGTGCCAGCTCCCAGGGGGTCGCGGAGACCCAGTACTTC.

This clone was seen a single time. This chain connects TRBV3-1 (or the pseudogene TRBV3-2) to TRBJ2-3, with 11 bases aligning to TRBD2. Germline V gene data show CDR1 as LGHDT and CDR2 as YNNKEL (reference sequence). The CDR3 sequence is 14 residues long. Losses at the gene ends were 4 bases for V and 4 bases for J; bases not matched to a gene: 1. CDR3 protein: CASSRSGGADTQYF. CDR3 in DNA: TGTGCCAGCAGCCGTAGCGGGGGGGCAGATACGCAGTATTTT.

The J gene is TRBJ2-7, the V gene TRBV10-3; perhaps TRBD1 as D (6 bases). The CDR3 length is 12 residues. V was clipped by 10 bases and J by 0 bases, with 10 bases between them. Germline V gives CDR1 ENHRY, CDR2 SYGVKD. The CDR3 sequence: CATGTSSYEQYF. The CDR3 DNA follows: TGTGCCACTGGGACAAGCTCCTACGAGCAGTACTTC.

The count of this clone is one. The chain carries TRBV6-5 and TRBJ1-2, with 9 bases fitting TRBD1. The germline V gene encodes CDR1 MNHEY and CDR2 SVGAGI. Trimming took 4 bases from V and 11 from J; bases not matched to a gene: 8. This CDR3 is built from 13 residues. The CDR3 DNA reads TGTGCCAGCAGTTCCGGGACAGGGCTTCTTTACACCTTC. As protein: CASSSGTGLLYTF.

The chain recombines TRBV10-1 with TRBJ2-5, with a tentative D call TRBD1 (5 bases). This CDR3 contains 14 residues. V was pared by 3 bases and J by 2 bases, with 10 bases between. CDR1 is WNHNN, CDR2 SYGVQD, per germline (reference sequence). The CDR3 DNA follows: TGCGCCAGCAGTGAAGACAGTAAACAAGAGACCCAGTACTTC. Residues: CASSEDSKQETQYF.

V gene TRBV10-3 combines with J gene TRBJ2-7, with D maybe TRBD2 (6 bases). Per germline, CDR1 ENHRY and CDR2 SYGVKD. The CDR3 has 14 residues. V was trimmed by 0 bases and J by 3 bases, leaving 9 bases between them. The CDR3 nucleotides are TGTGCCATCAGTGAGTCGACGCGGGGCTACGAGCAGTACTTC. This translates into CAISESTRGYEQYF.

CDR3 sequence reads: CASSPGTDANEQFF. CDR3 nucleotide sequence: TGTGCCAGTAGCCCCGGGACAGACGCCAATGAGCAGTTCTTC. The genes are TRBV19 and TRBJ2-1, with TRBD1 matching 7 bases. The germline V gene encodes CDR1 LNHDA and CDR2 SQIVND (reference sequence). Trimming cost V 6 bases and J 6 bases; bases outside gene matches: 8. This CDR3 region has 14 residues.

The rearrangement links TRBV27 to TRBJ1-5; D unresolved. CDR1 and CDR2 from the germline V gene are MNHEY and SMNVEV (reference sequence). The CDR3 length is 14 residues. The V end was cut by 3 bases, the J end by 6 bases, with 12 bases between. The CDR3 bases are TGTGCCAGCAGTTTGGGCAGTGGGTTTCAGCCCCAGCATTTT. It codes for CASSLGSGFQPQHF.

The chain has TRBV14 and TRBJ2-2, with a possible D match to TRBD1 (6 bases). The V end was cut by 0 bases, the J end by 5 bases, with 13 bases between. The germline gives CDR1 SGHDN, CDR2 FVKESK. There are 16 residues in the CDR3. CDR3 loop: CASSQDVVQGTGELFF. CDR3 sequence (DNA): TGTGCCAGCAGCCAAGATGTGGTACAGGGAACCGGGGAGCTGTTTTTT.